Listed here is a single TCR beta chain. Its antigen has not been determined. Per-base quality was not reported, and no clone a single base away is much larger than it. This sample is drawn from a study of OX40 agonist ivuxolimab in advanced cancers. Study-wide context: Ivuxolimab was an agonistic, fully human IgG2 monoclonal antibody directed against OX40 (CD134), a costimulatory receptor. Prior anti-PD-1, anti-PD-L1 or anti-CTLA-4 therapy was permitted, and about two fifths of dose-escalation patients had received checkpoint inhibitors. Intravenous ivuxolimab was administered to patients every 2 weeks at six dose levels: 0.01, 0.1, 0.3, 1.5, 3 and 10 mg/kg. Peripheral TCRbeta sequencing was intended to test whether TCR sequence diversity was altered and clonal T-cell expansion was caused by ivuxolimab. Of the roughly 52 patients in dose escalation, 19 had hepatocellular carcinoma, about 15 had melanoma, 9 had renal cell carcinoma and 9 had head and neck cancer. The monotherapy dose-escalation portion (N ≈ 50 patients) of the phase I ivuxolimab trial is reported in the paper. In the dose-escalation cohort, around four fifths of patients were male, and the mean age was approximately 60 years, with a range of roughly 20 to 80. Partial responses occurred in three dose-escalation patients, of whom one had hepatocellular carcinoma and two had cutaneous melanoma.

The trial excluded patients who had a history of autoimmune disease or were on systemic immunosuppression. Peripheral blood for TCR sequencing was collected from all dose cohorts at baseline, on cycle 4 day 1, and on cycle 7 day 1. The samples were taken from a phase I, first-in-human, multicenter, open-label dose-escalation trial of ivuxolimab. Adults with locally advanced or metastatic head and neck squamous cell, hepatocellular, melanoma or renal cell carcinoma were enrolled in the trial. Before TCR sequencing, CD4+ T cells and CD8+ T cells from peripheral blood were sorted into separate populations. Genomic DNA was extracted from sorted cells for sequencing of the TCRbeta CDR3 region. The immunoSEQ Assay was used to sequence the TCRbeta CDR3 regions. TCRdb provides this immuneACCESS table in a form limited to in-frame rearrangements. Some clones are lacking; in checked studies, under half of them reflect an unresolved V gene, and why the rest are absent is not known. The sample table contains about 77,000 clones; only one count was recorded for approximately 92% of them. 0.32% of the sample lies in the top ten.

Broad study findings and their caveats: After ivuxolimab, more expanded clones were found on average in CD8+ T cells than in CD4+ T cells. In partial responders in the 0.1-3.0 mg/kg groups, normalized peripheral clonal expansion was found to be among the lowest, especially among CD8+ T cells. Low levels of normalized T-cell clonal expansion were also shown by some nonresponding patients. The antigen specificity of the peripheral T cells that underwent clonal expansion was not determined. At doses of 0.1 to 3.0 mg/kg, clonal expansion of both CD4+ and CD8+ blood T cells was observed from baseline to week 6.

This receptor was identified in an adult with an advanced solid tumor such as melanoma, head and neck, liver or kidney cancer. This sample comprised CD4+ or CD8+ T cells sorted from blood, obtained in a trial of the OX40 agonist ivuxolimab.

The CDR3 region reads CASSYGTSGSYNEQFF. The DNA is as follows: TGTGCCAGCAGTTACGGGACTAGCGGGTCCTACAATGAGCAGTTCTTC. The sequence is built from TRBV6-5 and TRBJ2-1, with 12 bases aligning to TRBD2. The germline V gene gives CDR1 as MNHEY and CDR2 as SVGAGI. The V end gives up 2 bases and the J end 1 base, leaving 0 bases in the junction not matched to a gene. CDR3 length: 16 amino acids, cysteine to phenylalanine. The DNA shown is the 48-base CDR3, in frame from base 1.